The 16 T cell receptor beta chains in this list originate from one sample, sequenced in a study of blood T cells in healthy people across ages. A J-beta primer mix and a sample-barcoded 5' primer were used in a second PCR of roughly 6 to 11 cycles. MiXCR, applied by TCRdb to the 5' RACE reads, yields one record per CDR3 protein. The repertoire consists of 600,000 to 900,000 distinct CDR3 sequences, with 20% to 30% occurring once and the leading ten covering over 2.5%. The same sample was also used in a study of T cells of mothers and their children.

The source material was blood. The receptors shown here come from a boy between 10 and 17 years old in good health.

Regarding this clonotype: One end of the junction does not line up with germline, which may come from a read error. The rearrangement links TRBV19 to TRBJ2-6; D perhaps matches TRBD1 (5 bases). CDR3 size: 15 residues. Germline V gene sequence: CDR1 LNHDA, CDR2 SQIVND (reference sequence). The CDR3, as DNA: TGTGCCAGTAGCCCACAAAGCTCTGGGGCCAACATCCTGACTTTC. Its protein is CASSPQSSGANILTF.

The V call is TRBV4-1, the J call TRBJ2-7; D is uncertain. The CDR3 consists of 15 residues. The germline gives CDR1 MGHRA, CDR2 YSYEKL. Trimming stripped 1 base from V and 0 bases from J, with 10 bases between. CDR3 nucleotide sequence: TGCGCCAGCAGCCAAGTGGTCTCCCACTCCTACGAGCAGTACTTC. It specifies CASSQVVSHSYEQYF.

This clonotype was seen a handful of times. The J gene is TRBJ1-3, the V gene TRBV18; D unresolved. The CDR3 spans 12 residues. V lost 1 base and J 9 bases, leaving 7 bases between the germline ends. Germline loops: CDR1 KGHSH, CDR2 LQKENI. The CDR3 reads CASSPQGVTIYF. The DNA of the CDR3 is TGTGCCAGCTCACCACAGGGCGTCACCATATATTTT.

The V gene is TRBV9, the J gene TRBJ1-4; tentative D call: TRBD1 (5 bases). Germline CDR1 is SGDLS and CDR2 is YYNGEE. The germline V and J ends were trimmed by 1 base and 6 bases, with 10 bases remaining between them. The CDR3 length is 14 residues. The CDR3 is CASSVQGGDEKLFF. The CDR3 DNA reads as TGTGCCAGCAGCGTACAGGGAGGGGATGAAAAACTGTTTTTT.

The chain is built from TRBV20-1 and TRBJ2-4, with no clear D. The CDR3 has 13 amino acids. The V end was cut by 4 bases, the J end by 3 bases, with 10 bases between. Germline CDR1 DFQATT, CDR2 SNEGSKA (reference sequence). Here the CDR3 DNA reads TGCAGTGCTAAGGCAGTTGTCAAAAACATTCAGTACTTC. Amino acids: CSAKAVVKNIQYF.

This chain links TRBV7-2 with TRBJ2-4, with unresolved D. Germline V gives CDR1 SGHTA, CDR2 FQGNSA. The length of the CDR3 is 14 residues. The ends were cut back, 9 bases at V and 0 bases at J, with 12 bases in the middle. CDR3 region: CARIAETAKNIQYF. In nucleotides, the CDR3 is TGTGCCAGAATCGCTGAAACAGCCAAAAACATTCAGTACTTC.

The V and J genes are TRBV4-2 and TRBJ2-2; the D gene is possibly TRBD2 (6 bases). The CDR3 has 18 amino acids. V was cut by 0 bases and J by 4 bases, with 18 bases left in between. Germline CDR1 LGHNA, CDR2 YNFKEQ. In nucleotides, the CDR3 is TGTGCCAGCAGCCAAGATGGAGGCAGCGGGCGCGTCACCGGGGAGCTGTTTTTT. Amino acid sequence: CASSQDGGSGRVTGELFF.

There are a few counts of this clonotype. V gene TRBV29-1 combines with J gene TRBJ2-5; 9 nucleotides match TRBD1. The J call may not be correct, given that the DNA end is closer to TRBJ2-7. Germline V gene sequence: CDR1 SQVTM, CDR2 ANQGSEA. This CDR3 region has 14 residues. CDR3 DNA sequence: TGCAGCGTTGTCTTACAGGGGGCTAGCTACGAGCAGTACTTC. Translating gives CSVVLQGASYEQYF.

This clonotype was found a few times. The V gene is TRBV20-1, the J gene TRBJ1-4; 9 nucleotides agree with TRBD1. Trimming cost V 3 bases and J 7 bases; bases outside gene matches: 9. Germline V gene sequence: CDR1 DFQATT, CDR2 SNEGSKA (reference sequence). This CDR3 is built from 15 residues. In DNA form, the CDR3 reads TGCAGTGCTAGCTACCTGACAGGGGGACGTGAAAAACTGTTTTTT. Encoded protein: CSASYLTGGREKLFF.

This chain links TRBV10-2 with TRBJ2-5; D unresolved. The CDR3 runs to 15 residues. V was clipped by 4 bases and J by 0 bases, with 12 bases between them. Germline V gene data show CDR1 as WSHSY and CDR2 as SAAADI. The CDR3 nucleotides read TGCGCCAGCAGTGGAGGCCCTGCCAACCAAGAGACCCAGTACTTC. It specifies CASSGGPANQETQYF.

The genes are TRBV5-1 and TRBJ2-3, with 7 bases that match TRBD1. The CDR3 contains 15 residues. CDR1 SGHRS and CDR2 YFSETQ come from the germline V gene. Losses at the gene ends were 9 bases for V and 4 bases for J; bases not matched to a gene: 14. The CDR3 DNA sequence: TGCGCCACCTCTGAGGCCGACAGGGACCCAGATACGCAGTATTTT. It is translated as CATSEADRDPDTQYF.

This chain joins TRBV6-5 and TRBJ2-5; 10 nucleotides match TRBD2. V trimming: 4 bases; J trimming: 0 bases; junction bases outside the gene matches: 11. The CDR3 runs 18 residues. CDR1 MNHEY and CDR2 SVGAGI come from the germline V gene. The CDR3 nucleotides read TGTGCCAGCAGTTGGGCCAGCGGGGGGGCCGGGTACCAAGAGACCCAGTACTTC. This encodes CASSWASGGAGYQETQYF.

The chain carries TRBV5-1 and TRBJ2-5; 8 bases fit TRBD2. Germline assignment: CDR1 SGHRS and CDR2 YFSETQ. The V segment lost 4 bases and the J segment 1 base; nucleotides outside the gene matches: 6. The CDR3 sequence is 15 residues long. The CDR3 DNA reads TGCGCCAGCAGCGCCGACGGGGGGGCCCAAGAGACCCAGTACTTC. Its protein is CASSADGGAQETQYF.

V gene TRBV28 combines with J gene TRBJ1-4, with 10 bases that match TRBD1. This CDR3 contains 15 residues. The J segment lost 7 bases and the V segment lost 7 bases, leaving 9 bases of the junction unmatched. In germline, CDR1 is MDHEN, CDR2 SYDVKM. The CDR3 sequence: CASTNPGTGAEKLFF. CDR3 DNA sequence: TGTGCCAGCACCAACCCCGGGACAGGGGCTGAAAAACTGTTTTTT.

The V and J genes are TRBV29-1 and TRBJ2-7, with TRBD1 matching over 9 bases. V lost 2 bases to trimming and J lost 0 bases; unmatched junction nucleotides: 2. From germline, CDR1 is SQVTM and CDR2 ANQGSEA. CDR3 length equals 14 residues. The CDR3 protein is CSVETGGLSYEQYF. CDR3 bases: TGCAGCGTTGAAACAGGGGGCCTCTCCTACGAGCAGTACTTC.

The chain recombines TRBV14 with TRBJ1-2; D may be TRBD1 (5 bases). V shed 4 bases and J shed 4 bases, with 13 bases lying between them. The CDR3 is made up of 14 amino acids. Germline V gene sequence: CDR1 SGHDN, CDR2 FVKESK. The CDR3 bases are TGTGCCAGCAGCCTTTCAGGGAAAGGCTATGGCTACACCTTC. Translation: CASSLSGKGYGYTF.